Presented here are 8 T cell receptor beta chains from one specimen sequenced in a study of shared clonotypes between healthy human individuals. Naive-designated CD8 cells lacked CD45RO, were positively enriched for CCR7, and omitted terminally differentiated effector memory CD45RA+ cells. Method: immunoSEQ multiplex PCR; TCRdb's copy keeps in-frame clones and lacks some. The sample holds some 800,000 clones, roughly 92% seen once. The sample was naive CD8+ T cells sorted from blood. These receptors all stem from a man aged 30-40 years in good health.

The J gene is TRBJ1-3, the V gene TRBV27, with D uncertain. CDR1 and CDR2 (germline): MNHEY, SMNVEV (reference sequence). The CDR3 runs to 14 residues. Deletions cut 5 bases from V and 0 bases from J, with 8 bases between. The CDR3 loop is CASSDLSSGNTIYF. In DNA, the CDR3 is TGTGCCAGCAGTGACCTGTCCTCTGGAAACACCATATATTTT.

The chain has TRBV11-3 and TRBJ2-1, with a weak D call TRBD1 (5 bases). Trimming removed 1 base at V and 7 bases at J, with 17 bases between. The CDR3 spans 16 residues. Germline CDR1 SGHNT, CDR2 YENEEA. CDR3 in DNA: TGTGCCAGCAGCTTAGCGGAAGGGGATTATCGGAATGAGCAGTTCTTC. This codes for CASSLAEGDYRNEQFF.

V usage is TRBV4-1 and J usage is TRBJ1-4; 10 bases fit TRBD1. There are 18 residues in the CDR3. Germline-derived CDR1 and CDR2 are MGHRA and YSYEKL. Germline trimming cut 4 bases from V and 0 bases from J; bases unmatched to any gene: 8. CDR3 sequence reads: CASSPGGQGVATNEKLFF. The DNA for the CDR3 is TGCGCCAGCAGCCCTGGCGGACAGGGGGTCGCAACTAATGAAAAACTGTTTTTT.

The chain links TRBV25-1 to TRBJ2-3, with D unclear. This CDR3 region has 13 residues. Trimming stripped 8 bases from V and 6 bases from J, with 15 bases between. From germline, CDR1 is MGHDK and CDR2 SYGVNS. CDR3 loop: CASVPGPGDTQYF. The CDR3 nucleotides read TGTGCCAGCGTCCCCGGGCCCGGGGATACGCAGTATTTT.

V and J are TRBV2 and TRBJ2-1, with D possibly being TRBD1 or TRBD2 (5 bases each). The germline V gene has CDR1 SNHLY and CDR2 FYNNEI. Trimming shortened V by 4 bases and J by 4 bases, and 8 bases separated the two germline ends. The CDR3 is 13 amino acids. The CDR3: CASSAGTYNEQFF. In nucleotides, the CDR3 is TGTGCCAGCAGTGCAGGGACGTACAATGAGCAGTTCTTC.

The V call is TRBV27, the J call TRBJ1-5; D remains ambiguous. The germline CDR1 and CDR2 sequences are MNHEY and SMNVEV (reference sequence). The CDR3 runs 14 residues. V was cut by 6 bases and J by 1 base, with 10 bases left in between. The CDR3 DNA is TGTGCCAGCAGGATCGGGTTGAGCAATCAGCCCCAGCATTTT. It encodes CASRIGLSNQPQHF.

V and J are TRBV7-9 and TRBJ2-7; either TRBD1 or TRBD2 may supply D (6 bases each). CDR3 length: 13 amino acids. Germline V gene data show CDR1 as SEHNR and CDR2 as FQNEAQ (reference sequence). V lost 4 bases, J lost 4 bases, and 11 bases lay in between. The DNA of the CDR3 is TGTGCCAGCAGCTCCCGGGGGCGTTACGAGCAGTACTTC. Translated, it gives CASSSRGRYEQYF.

The gene calls are TRBV7-2 and TRBJ2-1; 7 nucleotides agree with TRBD2. The germline CDR1 and CDR2 sequences are SGHTA and FQGNSA. V shed 1 base and J 8 bases; nucleotides not matched to a gene: 8. This CDR3 comprises 15 residues. This CDR3 is CASSLELASRDEQFF. CDR3 in DNA: TGTGCCAGCAGCTTAGAACTAGCGAGTAGGGATGAGCAGTTCTTC.